The 11 T cell receptor beta chains given below trace back to one sample, sequenced in a study of blood T cell repertoires in COVID-19. Sequenced by immunoSEQ multiplex PCR; TCRdb stores in-frame clones only, minus some. The data hold roughly 87,000 clones, with approximately 79% observed a single time. The sample was peripheral blood. The receptors shown here come from a woman of 80 years or more with acute or convalescent COVID-19.

The J gene is TRBJ2-7, the V gene TRBV11-2; D might be TRBD1 (5 bases). The CDR3 sequence is 16 residues long. Germline V gene sequence: CDR1 SGHAT, CDR2 FQNNGV. The ends were cut back, 2 bases at V and 5 bases at J, with 19 bases in the middle. The CDR3 DNA reads TGTGCCAGCAGCTTAAGACAGCCTCTCTTTAGCCACGAGCAGTACTTC. This sequence encodes CASSLRQPLFSHEQYF.

This sequence joins TRBV7-9 and TRBJ2-7; 7 nucleotides agree with TRBD1. CDR1 and CDR2 from the germline V gene are SEHNR and FQNEAQ (reference sequence). This CDR3 is built from 13 residues. The V segment lost 4 bases and the J segment 6 bases; nucleotides outside the gene matches: 6. This CDR3 is CASSSWTGPEQYF. The CDR3 nucleotides are TGTGCCAGCAGCTCATGGACAGGACCCGAGCAGTACTTC.

The chain links TRBV9 to TRBJ1-3; D call uncertain. CDR1 SGDLS and CDR2 YYNGEE come from the germline V gene. The length of the CDR3 is 14 residues. V was trimmed by 0 bases and J by 8 bases, leaving 12 bases between them. The CDR3 sequence is CASSVGWGGDTIYF. CDR3 bases: TGTGCCAGCAGCGTAGGTTGGGGAGGAGACACCATATATTTT.

This chain connects TRBV6-2 or TRBV6-3 to TRBJ1-2; TRBD1 matches at 7 bases. The V gene end was trimmed by 2 bases and the J gene end by 4 bases; junction bases not matched to a gene: 1. The CDR3 totals 13 residues. CDR1 is MNHEY and CDR2 is SVGEGT in the germline V gene. The CDR3 DNA is TGTGCCAGCAGTTACAGGGGGCCCTATGGCTACACCTTC. It codes for CASSYRGPYGYTF.

This clone was observed a single time. The rearrangement links TRBV28 to TRBJ1-6, with 9 bases lining up with TRBD1. Losses at the gene ends were 7 bases for V and 4 bases for J; bases not matched to a gene: 2. Germline CDR1 is MDHEN and CDR2 is SYDVKM. The CDR3 covers 14 residues. CDR3: CASTGTGYNSPLHF. For the CDR3, the DNA is TGTGCCAGCACGGGGACAGGGTATAATTCACCCCTCCACTTT.

This chain joins TRBV27 and TRBJ2-1; a possible D gene is TRBD2 (6 bases). The V end lost 2 bases, the J end lost 8 bases, and 16 bases lay between the germline ends. The CDR3 is made up of 15 amino acids. Germline CDR1 reads MNHEY; CDR2 reads SMNVEV (reference sequence). The CDR3 reads CASSLGEGTEDEQFF. In DNA, the CDR3 is TGTGCCAGCAGTTTAGGAGAGGGGACTGAGGATGAGCAGTTCTTC.

This rearrangement joins TRBV11-2 to TRBJ2-1; TRBD2 agrees at 11 bases. This CDR3 comprises 15 residues. J lost 2 bases, V lost 5 bases, and 2 bases had no gene match. In germline, CDR1 is SGHAT, CDR2 FQNNGV. CDR3 sequence reads: CASSRSGGAYNEQFF. Here the CDR3 DNA reads TGTGCCAGCAGCCGTAGCGGGGGGGCCTACAATGAGCAGTTCTTC.

The genes are TRBV27 and TRBJ2-1, with TRBD2 matching over 7 bases. V lost 6 bases, J lost 0 bases, and 8 bases stayed unmatched. The CDR3 has 16 amino acids. Germline assignment: CDR1 MNHEY and CDR2 SMNVEV (reference sequence). The CDR3 nucleotides are TGTGCCAGCAGCCGTAGCGGGCGAAGCTCCTACAATGAGCAGTTCTTC. It encodes CASSRSGRSSYNEQFF.

The chain couples TRBV7-3 to TRBJ2-7, with D perhaps matching TRBD1 (8 bases). Germline V gene lookup returns CDR1 SGHTA and CDR2 FQGTGA. The CDR3 is 15 amino acids. V was clipped by 5 bases and J by 3 bases, with 17 bases between them. CDR3 nucleotide sequence: TGTGCCAGCAGCCCAGGGGGCCTAGCGGTCTACGAGCAGTACTTC. It specifies CASSPGGLAVYEQYF.

V usage is TRBV2 and J usage is TRBJ2-7, with D possibly being TRBD2 (6 bases). Germline V gene sequence: CDR1 SNHLY, CDR2 FYNNEI. The CDR3 consists of 14 residues. The germline V and J ends were trimmed by 3 bases and 7 bases, with 16 bases remaining between them. CDR3 loop: CASSEWGGAPEQYF. DNA for the CDR3: TGTGCCAGCAGTGAGTGGGGCGGGGCCCCAGAGCAGTACTTC.

Here the CDR3 reads CATRTGNQPQHF. The CDR3 nucleotides read TGCGCCACCAGGACAGGGAATCAGCCCCAGCATTTT. The chain couples TRBV10-2 to TRBJ1-5; 8 bases are shared with TRBD1. The CDR3 sequence is 12 residues long. CDR1 WSHSY and CDR2 SAAADI come from the germline V gene. Trimming cost V 10 bases and J 4 bases; bases outside gene matches: 3.